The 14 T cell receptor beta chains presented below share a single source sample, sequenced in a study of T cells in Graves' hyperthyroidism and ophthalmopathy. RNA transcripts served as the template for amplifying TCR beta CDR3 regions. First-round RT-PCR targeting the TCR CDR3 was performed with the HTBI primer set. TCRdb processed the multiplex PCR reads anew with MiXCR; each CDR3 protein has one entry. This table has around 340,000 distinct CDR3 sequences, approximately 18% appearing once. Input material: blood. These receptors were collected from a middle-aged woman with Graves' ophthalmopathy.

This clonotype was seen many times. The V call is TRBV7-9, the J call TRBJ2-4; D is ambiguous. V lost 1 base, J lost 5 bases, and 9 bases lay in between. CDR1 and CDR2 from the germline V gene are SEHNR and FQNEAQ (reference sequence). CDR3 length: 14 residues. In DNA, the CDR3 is TGTGCCAGCAGCTTAGGTGTCAGAGAAAACATTCAGTACTTC. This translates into CASSLGVRENIQYF.

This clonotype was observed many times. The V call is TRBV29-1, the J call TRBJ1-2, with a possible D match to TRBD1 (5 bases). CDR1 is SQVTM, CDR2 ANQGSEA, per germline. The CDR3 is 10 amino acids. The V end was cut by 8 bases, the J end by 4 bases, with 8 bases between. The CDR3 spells CSTDSYGYTF. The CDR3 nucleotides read TGCAGCACTGACAGCTATGGCTACACCTTC. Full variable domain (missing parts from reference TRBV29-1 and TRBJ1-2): SAVISQKPSRDICQRGTSLTIQCQVDSQVTMMFWYRQQPGQSLTLIATANQGSEATYESGFVIDKFPISRPNLTFSTLTVSNMSPEDSSIYLCSTDSYGYTFGSGTRLTVV.

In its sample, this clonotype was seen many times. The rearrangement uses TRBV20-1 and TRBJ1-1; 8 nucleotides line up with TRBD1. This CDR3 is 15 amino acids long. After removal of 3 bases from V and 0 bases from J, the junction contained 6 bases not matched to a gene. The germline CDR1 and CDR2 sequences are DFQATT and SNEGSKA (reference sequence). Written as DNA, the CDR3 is TGCAGTGCTAGTGCAGGGGGCTTAATGAACACTGAAGCTTTCTTT. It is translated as CSASAGGLMNTEAFF.

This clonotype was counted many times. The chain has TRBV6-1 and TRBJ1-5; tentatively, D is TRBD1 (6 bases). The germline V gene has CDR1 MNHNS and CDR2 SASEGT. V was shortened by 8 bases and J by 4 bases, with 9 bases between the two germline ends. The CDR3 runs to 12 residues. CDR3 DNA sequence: TGTGCCAGCGAAACAGGGAATCAGCCCCAGCATTTT. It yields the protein CASETGNQPQHF.

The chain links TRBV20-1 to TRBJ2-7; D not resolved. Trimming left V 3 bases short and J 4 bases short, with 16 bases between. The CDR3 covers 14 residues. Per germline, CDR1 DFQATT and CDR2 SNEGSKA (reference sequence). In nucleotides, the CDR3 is TGCAGTGCTAGCGCCGACGGGTATTCTTACGAGCAGTACTTC. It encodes CSASADGYSYEQYF.

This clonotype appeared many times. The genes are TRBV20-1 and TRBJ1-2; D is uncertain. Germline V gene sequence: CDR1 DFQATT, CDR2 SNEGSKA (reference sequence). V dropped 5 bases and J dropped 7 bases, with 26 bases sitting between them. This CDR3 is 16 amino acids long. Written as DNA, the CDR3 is TGCAGTGCTTCCGACCCCTTCGATATAGGTCACCTTGGCTACACCTTC. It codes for CSASDPFDIGHLGYTF.

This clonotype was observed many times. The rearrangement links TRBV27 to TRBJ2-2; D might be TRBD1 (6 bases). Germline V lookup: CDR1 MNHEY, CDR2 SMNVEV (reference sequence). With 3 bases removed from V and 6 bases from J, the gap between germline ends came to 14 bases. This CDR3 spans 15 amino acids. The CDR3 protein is CASSFRQGLSGELFF. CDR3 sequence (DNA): TGTGCCAGCAGTTTTCGGCAGGGGCTGTCCGGGGAGCTGTTTTTT.

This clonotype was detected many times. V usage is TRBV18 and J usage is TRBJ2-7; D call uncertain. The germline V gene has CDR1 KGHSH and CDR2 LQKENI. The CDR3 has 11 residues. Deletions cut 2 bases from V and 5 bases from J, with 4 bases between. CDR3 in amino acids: CASSPKDEQYF. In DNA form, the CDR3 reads TGTGCCAGCTCACCAAAAGACGAGCAGTACTTC. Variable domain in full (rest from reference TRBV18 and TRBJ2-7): NAGVMQNPRHLVRRRGQEARLRCSPMKGHSHVYWYRQLPEEGLKFMVYLQKENIIDESGMPKERFSAEFPKEGPSILRIQQVVRGDSAAYFCASSPKDEQYFGPGTRLTVT.

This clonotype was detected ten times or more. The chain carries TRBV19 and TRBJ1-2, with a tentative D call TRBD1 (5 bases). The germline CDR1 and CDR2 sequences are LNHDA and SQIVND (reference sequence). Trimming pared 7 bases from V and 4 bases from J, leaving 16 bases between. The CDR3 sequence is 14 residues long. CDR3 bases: TGTGCCAGTACCCCGGGGCAGGGCGGCTATGGCTACACCTTC. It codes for CASTPGQGGYGYTF. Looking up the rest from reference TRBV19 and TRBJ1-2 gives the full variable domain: DGGITQSPKYLFRKEGQNVTLSCEQNLNHDAMYWYRQDPGQGLRLIYYSQIVNDFQKGDIAEGYSVSREKKESFPLTVTSAQKNPTAFYLCASTPGQGGYGYTFGSGTRLTVV.

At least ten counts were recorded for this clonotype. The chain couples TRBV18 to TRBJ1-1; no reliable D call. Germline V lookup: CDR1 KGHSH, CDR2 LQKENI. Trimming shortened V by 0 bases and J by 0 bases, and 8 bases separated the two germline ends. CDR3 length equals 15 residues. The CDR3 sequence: CASSPPGKMNTEAFF. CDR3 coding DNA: TGTGCCAGCTCACCACCGGGGAAGATGAACACTGAAGCTTTCTTT.

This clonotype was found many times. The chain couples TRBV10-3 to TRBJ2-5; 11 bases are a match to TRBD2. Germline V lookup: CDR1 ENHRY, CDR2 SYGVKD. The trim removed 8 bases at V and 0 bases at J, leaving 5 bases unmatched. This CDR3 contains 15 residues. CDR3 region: CAIGTSGSYQETQYF. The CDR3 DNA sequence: TGTGCCATCGGGACTAGCGGCTCGTACCAAGAGACCCAGTACTTC.

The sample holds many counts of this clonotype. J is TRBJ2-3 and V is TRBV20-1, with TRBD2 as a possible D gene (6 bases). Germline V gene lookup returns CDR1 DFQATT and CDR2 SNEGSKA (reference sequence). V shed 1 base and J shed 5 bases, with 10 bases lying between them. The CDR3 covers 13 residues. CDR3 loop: CSARAFGRDTQYF. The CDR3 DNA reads TGCAGTGCTAGAGCCTTCGGGAGAGATACGCAGTATTTT.

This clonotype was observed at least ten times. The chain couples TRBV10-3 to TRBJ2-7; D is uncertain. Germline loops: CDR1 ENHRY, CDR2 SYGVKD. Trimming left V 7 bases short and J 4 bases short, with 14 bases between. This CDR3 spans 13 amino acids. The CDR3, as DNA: TGTGCCATCACGGCGGACGGCTATTACGAGCAGTACTTC. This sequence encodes CAITADGYYEQYF.

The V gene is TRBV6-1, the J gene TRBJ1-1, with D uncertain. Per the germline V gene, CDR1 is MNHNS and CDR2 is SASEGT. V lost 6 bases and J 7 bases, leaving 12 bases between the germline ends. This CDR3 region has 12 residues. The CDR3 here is CASSPPTLEAFF. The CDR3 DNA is TGTGCCAGCAGCCCCCCCACTCTTGAAGCTTTCTTT.